The entry below gives a single TCR beta chain sequence along with its context. Sequenced by immunoSEQ multiplex PCR; TCRdb stores in-frame clones only, minus some. The sample lists about 240,000 clones; 80% to 85% were seen once. This specimen belongs to a study of blood T cell repertoires in COVID-19. This CDR3 has 15 amino acids. CDR1 and CDR2 from the germline V gene are SGHTA and FQGNSA. Trimming took 1 base from V and 6 from J, leaving 13 bases between them. This sequence joins TRBV7-2 and TRBJ1-5; possibly TRBD1 for D (6 bases). The TCR sequence derives from a woman younger than 35 with acute or convalescent COVID-19. Specimen: peripheral blood. The CDR3 reads CASSLVAQGSQPQHF. DNA of the CDR3: TGTGCCAGCAGCTTAGTTGCACAGGGATCTCAGCCCCAGCATTTT.